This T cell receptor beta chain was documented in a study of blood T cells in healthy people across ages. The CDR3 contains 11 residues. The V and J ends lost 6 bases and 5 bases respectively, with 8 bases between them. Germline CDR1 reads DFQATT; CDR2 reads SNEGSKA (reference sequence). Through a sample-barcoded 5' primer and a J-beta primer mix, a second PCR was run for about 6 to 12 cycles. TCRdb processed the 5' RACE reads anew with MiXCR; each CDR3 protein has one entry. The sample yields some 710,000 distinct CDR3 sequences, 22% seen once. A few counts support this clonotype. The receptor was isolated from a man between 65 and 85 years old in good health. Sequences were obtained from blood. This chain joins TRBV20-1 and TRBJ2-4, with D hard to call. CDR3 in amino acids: CSARLQNIQYF. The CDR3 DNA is TGCAGTGCCAGGCTTCAAAACATTCAGTACTTC.